Following are 3 T cell receptor beta chains from one sample sequenced in a study of blood T cells in healthy people across ages. A second PCR of 7 to 11 cycles used a sample-barcoded 5' primer and a J-beta primer mix. TCRdb independently ran MiXCR on the 5' RACE reads; one entry per CDR3 protein. The sample yields under 1 million distinct CDR3 sequences, around 43% seen once. Sequencing was carried out using blood. The receptors stem from a man between 60 and 70 years old in good health.

With regard to this clonotype: A junction boundary mismatches the germline segment, possibly from a read error. The gene calls are TRBV29-1 and TRBJ2-2; 8 nucleotides align to TRBD1. The CDR3 covers 14 residues. The germline V gene has CDR1 SQVTM and CDR2 ANQGSEA. CDR3 sequence: CNVLQGANTGELFF. CDR3 nucleotide sequence: TGCAACGTTTTACAGGGGGCGAACACCGGGGAGCTGTTTTTT.

This chain joins TRBV5-1 and TRBJ2-3; 11 bases are shared with TRBD2. V lost 4 bases, J lost 3 bases, and 10 bases stayed unmatched. CDR1 SGHRS and CDR2 YFSETQ come from the germline V gene. There are 17 residues in the CDR3. The CDR3 bases are TGCGCCAGCAGCCCCAGGCCTCTAGCGGGGGGTACAGATACGCAGTATTTT. It codes for CASSPRPLAGGTDTQYF.

The rearrangement uses TRBV3-1 and TRBJ1-1; a possible D gene is TRBD1 (5 bases). The CDR3 spans 15 residues. V was shortened by 4 bases and J by 2 bases, with 14 bases between the two germline ends. Germline V gives CDR1 LGHDT, CDR2 YNNKEL (reference sequence). CDR3 region: CASSPIGGVNTEAFF. CDR3 DNA: TGTGCCAGCAGCCCCATAGGAGGGGTAAACACTGAAGCTTTCTTT.